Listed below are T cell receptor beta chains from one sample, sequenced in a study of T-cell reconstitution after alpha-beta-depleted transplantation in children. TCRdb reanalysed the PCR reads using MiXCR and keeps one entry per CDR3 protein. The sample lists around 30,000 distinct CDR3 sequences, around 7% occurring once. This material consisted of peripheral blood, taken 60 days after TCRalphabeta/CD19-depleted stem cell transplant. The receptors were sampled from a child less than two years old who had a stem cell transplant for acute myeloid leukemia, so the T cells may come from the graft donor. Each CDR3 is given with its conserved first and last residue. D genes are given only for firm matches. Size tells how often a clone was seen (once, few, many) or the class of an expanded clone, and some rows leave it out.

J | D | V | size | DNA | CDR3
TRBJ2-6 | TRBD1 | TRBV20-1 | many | TGCAGTGCTTCACAGGGGTTTGGGGCCAACGTCCTGACTTTC | CSASQGFGANVLTF
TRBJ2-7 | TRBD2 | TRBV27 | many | TGTGCCAGCAGTTTTGGTAGCGGGACCTACGAGCAGTACTTC | CASSFGSGTYEQYF
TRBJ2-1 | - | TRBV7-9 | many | TGTGCCAGCAGGCCTCCAGCGGTCACCTACAATGAGCAGTTCTTC | CASRPPAVTYNEQFF
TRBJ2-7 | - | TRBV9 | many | TGTGCCAGCAGCGTAGGGACAGTACTCTACGAGCAGTACTTC | CASSVGTVLYEQYF
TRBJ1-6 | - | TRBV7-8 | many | TGTGCCAGCAGCTTTAGCAGGGTGCCCCGATCGAATTCACCCCTCCACTTT | CASSFSRVPRSNSPLHF
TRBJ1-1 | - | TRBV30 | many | TGTGCCTGGAGTGTGCCCGCGGAGAACACTGAAGCTTTCTTT | CAWSVPAENTEAFF
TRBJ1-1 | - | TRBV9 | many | TGTGCCAGCAGCGTAGGATCGAACACTGAAGCTTTCTTT | CASSVGSNTEAFF
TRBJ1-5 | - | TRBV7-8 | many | TGTGCCAGCAGCCCGGACGGACGTAGCAATCAGCCCCAGCATTTT | CASSPDGRSNQPQHF
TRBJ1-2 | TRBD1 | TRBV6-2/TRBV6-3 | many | TGTGCCAGCAGCCGTGACAGGGCATCTGGCTACACCTTC | CASSRDRASGYTF
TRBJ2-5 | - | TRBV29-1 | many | TGCAGCGTTGAAGATTGGAGGATTCAAGAGACCCAGTACTTC | CSVEDWRIQETQYF
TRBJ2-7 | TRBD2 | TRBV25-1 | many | TGTGCCAGCAGTGAGGGAGGGTACGAGCAGTACTTC | CASSEGGYEQYF
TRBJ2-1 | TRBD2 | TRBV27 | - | TGTGCCAGCAGTTTATCGGCCGGACTAGCGGGGGGGCGTGATGAGCAGTTCTTC | CASSLSAGLAGGRDEQFF
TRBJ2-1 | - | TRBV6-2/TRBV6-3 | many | TGTGCCAGCAGTCAGGGTTATGAGCAGTTCTTC | CASSQGYEQFF